The present entry profiles one T cell receptor (beta chain) with its context. Antigen: not known. Germline values: CDR1 WSHSY, CDR2 SAAADI. The CDR3 contains 15 residues. V was clipped by 6 bases and J by 5 bases; unmatched bases: 12. These data are taken from a study of identical twins. Overall study results and limits: Analyses of zero insertions could be partly confounded by invariant MAIT and iNKT cells. Conclusions were drawn cross-sectionally by statistical analysis, without following the same donors.

Template switching created a universal primer site, and the cDNA included unique molecular identifiers. One entry per CDR3 protein results from TCRdb running MiXCR on the 5' RACE reads. The sample carries about 520,000 distinct CDR3 sequences, less than 25% recorded once. The same specimen was also included in a second study, on T cells expressing NK-cell markers. From that study: All TCR beta repertoires analysed originated from sorted CD3+CD56+NKG2C+, CD3+CD56+NKG2C- and CD3+CD56-NKG2C+ T cells.

The source is a woman aged 18-29 years in good health. The sequenced material came from CD4+ T cells sorted from blood. The V call is TRBV10-2, the J call TRBJ2-7, with 8 bases identical to TRBD2. DNA for the CDR3: TGCGCCAGCAGGGACATATGGACTAGCTTCGACGAGCAGTACTTC. It is translated as CASRDIWTSFDEQYF.